A selection of T cell receptor beta chains follows, all from one sample in a study of glioma-infiltrating T cells after dendritic cell vaccination. Only in-frame clones appear in the TCRdb table, and some are missing; sequencing was by immunoSEQ multiplex PCR. Found here are about 82,000 clones, 85% to 90% of them singletons; the top ten hold roughly 3.2%. Source: blood, taken before dendritic cell vaccination. These receptor sequences come from a human donor with glioblastoma. Both conserved end residues are part of each CDR3. The D gene is left open where the match is weak.

D,J,V,CDR3,DNA
-,TRBJ2-5,TRBV18,CASSPPAGAETQYF,TGTGCCAGCTCACCACCGGCAGGGGCAGAGACCCAGTACTTC
TRBD1,TRBJ1-5,TRBV19,CASSRQGGVYQPQHF,TGTGCCAGTAGCCGACAGGGGGGGGTGTATCAGCCCCAGCATTTT
-,TRBJ1-6,TRBV4-2,CASSQESPRSYNSPLHF,TGTGCCAGCAGCCAAGAATCCCCCCGCTCCTATAATTCCCCCCTCCACTTT
TRBD2,TRBJ2-3,TRBV9,CASSVTSGGRDTQYF,TGTGCCAGCAGCGTGACTAGCGGGGGCCGAGATACGCAGTATTTT
TRBD2,TRBJ2-1,TRBV29-1,CSASRLAGPYNEQFF,TGCAGCGCCTCCCGACTAGCGGGACCCTACAATGAGCAGTTCTTC
TRBD1,TRBJ2-5,TRBV7-2,CASSLAPDRARETQYF,TGTGCCAGCAGCTTAGCCCCCGACAGGGCTAGGGAGACCCAGTACTTC
TRBD2,TRBJ2-7,TRBV7-3,CASSDTSGRYEQYF,TGTGCCAGCAGCGACACTAGCGGGAGGTACGAGCAGTACTTC
TRBD2,TRBJ2-1,TRBV29-1,CSVVASGISYNEQFF,TGCAGCGTTGTTGCTAGCGGGATTTCTTACAATGAGCAGTTCTTC
TRBD1,TRBJ2-7,TRBV7-9,CASSLNLGTGKHEQYF,TGTGCCAGCAGCTTAAACTTGGGGACAGGGAAGCACGAGCAGTACTTC
TRBD1,TRBJ1-2,TRBV9,CASSPGGAEGYTF,TGTGCCAGCAGCCCAGGGGGCGCGGAGGGCTACACCTTC
TRBD2,TRBJ2-5,TRBV2,CASSGSGLAGVRGYF,TGTGCCAGCAGTGGATCGGGACTAGCGGGGGTGCGGGGGTACTTC
TRBD2,TRBJ2-1,TRBV29-1,CSVRLGSGRYNEQFF,TGCAGCGTTCGTCTGGGTAGCGGGAGATACAATGAGCAGTTCTTC
TRBD2,TRBJ2-1,TRBV6-5,CASSSGTSNEQFF,TGTGCCAGCAGCTCCGGGACTAGCAATGAGCAGTTCTTC
TRBD1,TRBJ1-2,TRBV5-6,CASSVGQGASIYYGYTF,TGTGCCAGCAGCGTTGGACAGGGGGCAAGTATTTACTATGGCTACACCTTC
TRBD2,TRBJ2-6,TRBV5-4,CASSFSGTGANVLTF,TGTGCCAGCAGCTTTAGCGGGACTGGGGCCAACGTCCTGACTTTC